The 10 T cell receptor beta chains below all came from one sample that was sequenced in a study of metastatic and nonmetastatic thyroid tumors. TCRdb re-processed the PCR reads through MiXCR. This table holds some 40,000 clones, less than 25% found once. Treatment of any kind had been given to no patient before thyroid surgery. The source material was tumor tissue. The receptors here all came from a female donor with papillary thyroid cancer or a benign thyroid nodule (not recorded which). Some clones in this sample may be carry-over from other donors' samples.

This clone occurred many times. The rearrangement joins TRBV28 to TRBJ2-1, with 7 bases matching TRBD1. The CDR3 loop spans 14 amino acids. The trim removed 6 bases at V and 2 bases at J, leaving 4 bases unmatched. CDR1 and CDR2 (germline): MDHEN, SYDVKM. This CDR3 is CASRGDRTYNEQFF. In nucleotides, the CDR3 is TGTGCCAGCAGGGGGGACAGAACCTACAATGAGCAGTTCTTC.

Ten or more counts support this clone. In nucleotides, the CDR3 is TGTGCCAGCAGTGAGGTTACAGTAGAGACCCAGTACTTC. Its translation is CASSEVTVETQYF. The chain joins TRBV6-1 to TRBJ2-5; the D is unclear. CDR3 length: 13 amino acids. Germline CDR1 MNHNS, CDR2 SASEGT. Trimming cost V 3 bases and J 4 bases, with 9 bases left between them.

This clone was counted many times. The chain employs TRBV19 and TRBJ2-3; 9 nucleotides line up with TRBD2. The CDR3 is 19 amino acids. Germline values: CDR1 LNHDA, CDR2 SQIVND (reference sequence). The J segment lost 2 bases and the V segment lost 4 bases, leaving 16 bases of the junction unmatched. CDR3 amino acids: CASSTWVGRSGGLTDTQYF. CDR3 DNA: TGTGCCAGTAGTACTTGGGTGGGGCGTAGCGGGGGCCTCACAGATACGCAGTATTTT.

The chain has TRBV11-2 and TRBJ2-4; D might be TRBD2 (5 bases). Germline-derived CDR1 and CDR2 are SGHAT and FQNNGV. With 1 base removed from V and 0 bases from J, the gap between germline ends came to 13 bases. This CDR3 is built from 17 residues. Written as DNA, the CDR3 is TGTGCCAGCAGCTTAGGCCGAGGGCAGATAGCCAAAAACATTCAGTACTTC. Translating it yields CASSLGRGQIAKNIQYF.

This clone was found a few times. An end of the junction differs from the germline gene, which may be a read error. The J gene is TRBJ2-1, the V gene TRBV6-2 or TRBV6-3, with D perhaps assigned TRBD1 or TRBD2 (5 bases each). The CDR3 is made up of 12 amino acids. Germline lookup yields CDR1 MNHEY and CDR2 SVGEGT. The CDR3 here is CASTAMGDEQLF. Here the CDR3 DNA reads TGTGCCAGCACCGCCATGGGGGATGAGCAGCTCTTC.

The genes are TRBV13 and TRBJ2-7; 8 nucleotides match TRBD1. Germline V CDR1 and CDR2: PRHDT, FYEKMQ (reference sequence). V shed 7 bases, J shed 3 bases, and the junction held 11 bases outside the gene matches. CDR3 length equals 15 residues. The DNA for the CDR3 is TGTGCCAGCACCTCAAAGCCTGGACAGGGCTACGAGCAGTACTTC. It specifies CASTSKPGQGYEQYF.

This clone was recorded at least ten times. This CDR3 is missing its conserved last phenylalanine or tryptophan, likely due to a read error. The J gene is TRBJ1-4, the V gene TRBV12-3 or TRBV12-4; D perhaps matches TRBD1 (6 bases). The V and J ends lost 1 base and 4 bases respectively, with 10 bases between them. CDR3 length equals 15 residues. The CDR3 sequence is CASSLEGQLNEKLFL. The CDR3, as DNA: TGTGCCAGCAGTTTAGAAGGACAGCTTAATGAAAAACTGTTTCTT.

This clone occurred many times. A read error may be the cause here, since a much bigger clone is one base away. Additional DNA sequences in this sample encode the identical CDR3. The chain joins TRBV2 to TRBJ1-2, with unresolved D. Looked up from germline, CDR1 is SNHLY and CDR2 is FYNNEI. Trimming cost V 8 bases and J 2 bases, with 9 bases left between them. The CDR3 runs to 12 residues. CDR3 region: CASARQNYGYTF. The CDR3 DNA follows: TGTGCCAGCGCTCGGCAAAACTATGGCTACACCTTC.

The chain combines TRBV20-1 with TRBJ2-3; D is uncertain. This CDR3 contains 13 residues. In germline, CDR1 is DFQATT, CDR2 SNEGSKA (reference sequence). V lost 6 bases and J lost 0, with 10 bases in between. The CDR3 is CSAIQASTDTQYF. The CDR3 coding sequence is TGCAGTGCCATACAAGCGAGCACAGATACGCAGTATTTT.

This clone was picked up many times. This chain joins TRBV6-6 and TRBJ1-5; D is perhaps TRBD1 (6 bases). From germline, CDR1 is MNHNY and CDR2 SVGAGI (reference sequence). V lost 2 bases and J 5 bases, leaving 13 bases between the germline ends. This CDR3 has 15 amino acids. The CDR3 loop reads CASSYTTGSDQPQHF. Written as DNA, the CDR3 is TGTGCCAGCAGTTACACAACAGGGTCGGATCAGCCCCAGCATTTT.